This entry describes one T cell receptor (beta chain). Its antigen is unidentified. The deep-level immunoSEQ assay was used. Assay used: immunoSEQ multiplex PCR; TCRdb lists only in-frame clones, some missing. The sample has fewer than 1.4 million clones, around 78% seen once. This entry comes from a study of shared clonotypes between healthy human individuals. About the study: Each donor's CD4 naive and CD4 memory cells filled three plates apiece, CD8 naive two, and CD8 memory one.

Germline CDR1 and CDR2: MDHEN and SYDVKM. The CDR3 runs to 12 residues. Trimming stripped 6 bases from V and 5 bases from J, with 10 bases between. Study-level findings and limits: Sampling covered blood only; tissue repertoires likely differ. The represented genetic and exposure-history diversity was limited by the small number of donors.

This chain joins TRBV28 and TRBJ1-1; D is unresolved. This TCR came from a man aged 18-30 years in good health. Some clones in this sample may be carry-over from other donors' samples. Sequencing was carried out using memory CD4+ T cells from PBMCs. Subset described: CD45RA-negative fraction. The CDR3 here is CASRKGRTEAFF. The CDR3, as DNA: TGTGCCAGCAGAAAAGGGAGAACTGAAGCTTTCTTT.